This is a list of T cell receptor beta chains from one sample in a study of T-cell reconstitution after alpha-beta-depleted transplantation in children. TCRdb reanalysed the PCR reads using MiXCR and keeps one entry per CDR3 protein. This table has 600,000 or so distinct CDR3 sequences, under 30% appearing once. Sequenced here: PBMCs, mostly from graft donor cells, sampled 360 days after TCRalphabeta/CD19-depleted stem cell transplant. These receptors came from a boy in the first two years of life who had a stem cell transplant for acute myeloid leukemia, so the T cells may come from the graft donor. Each CDR3 is given with its conserved first and last residue. D genes are given only for firm matches. The size field is filled for only some rows; it gives once, few, many or a size class.

few,TRBD1,TRBV7-8,TRBJ2-1,CASSLDREHEQFF,TGTGCCAGCAGCCTCGACAGGGAACATGAGCAGTTCTTC
-,TRBD2,TRBV11-2,TRBJ2-3,CASSCGDRTSGGPSTDTQYF,TGTGCCAGCAGCTGCGGGGACAGGACTAGCGGGGGCCCAAGCACAGATACGCAGTATTTT
many,TRBD1,TRBV28,TRBJ2-3,CASRDDMGQTDTQYF,TGTGCCAGCAGGGATGACATGGGACAGACAGATACGCAGTATTTT
-,TRBD1,TRBV10-2,TRBJ1-6,CASSVRGRTYNSPLHF,TGCGCCAGCAGTGTGAGGGGGCGAACCTATAATTCACCCCTCCACTTT
many,-,TRBV12-3/TRBV12-4,TRBJ2-1,CASSLRDLSSYNEQFF,TGTGCCAGCAGTTTGAGGGACCTTAGCTCCTACAATGAGCAGTTCTTC
-,TRBD2,TRBV27,TRBJ2-1,CASSLGTSRSMHEQFF,TGTGCCAGCAGTCTCGGGACTAGTAGAAGTATGCATGAGCAGTTCTTC
few,TRBD1,TRBV5-6,TRBJ1-5,CASSYGLQGNQPQHF,TGTGCCAGCAGCTACGGGTTACAGGGGAATCAGCCCCAGCATTTT
few,-,TRBV20-1,TRBJ1-1,CSARDLGRPHPKMNTEAFF,TGCAGTGCTAGAGATCTTGGGAGGCCCCATCCGAAAATGAACACTGAAGCTTTCTTT
-,-,TRBV19,TRBJ2-3,CASSILGPHEDTQYF,TGTGCCAGTAGTATTTTAGGTCCCCACGAAGATACGCAGTATTTT
-,-,TRBV6-2/TRBV6-3,TRBJ2-3,CASSYWGVSTDTQYF,TGTGCCAGCAGTTATTGGGGCGTGAGCACAGATACGCAGTATTTT
many,TRBD1,TRBV27,TRBJ1-2,CASSYHIQTGVKFGGYTF,TGTGCCAGCAGTTACCATATCCAAACAGGGGTAAAATTTGGTGGCTACACCTTC
few,-,TRBV15,TRBJ2-7,CATSRPDGPYEQYF,TGTGCCACCAGCAGACCGGACGGGCCCTACGAGCAGTACTTC
-,TRBD1,TRBV7-9,TRBJ2-3,CASRESWTGGRDTQYF,TGTGCCAGCAGGGAGTCGTGGACAGGGGGCCGAGATACGCAGTATTTT
many,-,TRBV7-2,TRBJ2-7,CASSLDRYSHYEQYF,TGTGCCAGCAGCTTAGACAGGTACTCACACTACGAGCAGTACTTC
-,-,TRBV2,TRBJ2-4,CASSEGDSLNIQYF,TGTGCCAGCAGTGAAGGGGATAGTCTAAACATTCAGTACTTC
few,-,TRBV7-6,TRBJ1-1,CASSLGGITEAFF,TGTGCCAGCAGCTTAGGGGGAATTACTGAAGCTTTCTTT
few,TRBD2,TRBV6-1,TRBJ2-3,CASSDLAGGGPTQYF,TGTGCCAGCAGTGACCTAGCGGGGGGAGGACCTACGCAGTATTTT
many,-,TRBV29-1,TRBJ2-7,CSVEHSSYEQYF,TGCAGCGTTGAGCACAGTTCCTACGAGCAGTACTTC
many,-,TRBV5-1,TRBJ2-2,CASRPTFPASNTGELFF,TGCGCCAGCAGGCCCACTTTCCCAGCATCGAACACCGGGGAGCTGTTTTTT
few,-,TRBV5-1,TRBJ2-5,CASSYGVSETQYF,TGCGCCAGCAGCTATGGGGTTTCGGAGACCCAGTACTTC
few,-,TRBV10-3,TRBJ1-5,CAISVRDGDQPQHF,TGTGCCATCAGTGTTCGGGACGGGGATCAGCCCCAGCATTTT
few,TRBD2,TRBV20-1,TRBJ2-1,CSAPGGVLHKTYNEQFF,TGCAGTGCCCCCGGGGGGGTTCTTCATAAAACCTACAATGAGCAGTTCTTC
few,TRBD1,TRBV5-1,TRBJ2-7,CASSEGQTYEQYF,TGCGCCAGCAGCGAGGGACAGACCTACGAGCAGTACTTC
few,TRBD1,TRBV20-1,TRBJ2-7,CSASTGDSYEQYF,TGCAGTGCTTCGACAGGGGACTCCTACGAGCAGTACTTC
many,TRBD1,TRBV19,TRBJ2-6,CASTPRTGIGSGANVLTF,TGTGCCAGTACCCCTCGGACAGGAATTGGCTCTGGGGCCAACGTCCTGACTTTC
-,-,TRBV21-1,TRBJ2-3,CASSSRGGSQYF,TGTGCCAGCAGCTCCCGGGGGGGGTCGCAGTATTTT
-,TRBD1,TRBV5-1,TRBJ1-2,CASSLLSPGQGDSGYTF,TGCGCCAGCAGCTTGCTTTCTCCGGGACAGGGTGATTCTGGCTACACCTTC
-,-,TRBV12-3/TRBV12-4,TRBJ2-1,CASREPGRTYNEQFF,TGTGCCAGCAGGGAACCGGGACGGACATACAATGAGCAGTTCTTC
few,TRBD1,TRBV12-3/TRBV12-4,TRBJ1-1,CASTMTGGEAFF,TGTGCCAGCACCATGACAGGGGGTGAAGCTTTCTTT
many,-,TRBV5-5,TRBJ2-3,CASSRSNRFIIDTQYF,TGTGCCAGCAGCCGGTCCAACAGGTTCATTATAGATACGCAGTATTTT
few,-,TRBV20-1,TRBJ2-5,CSASGFGGAQETQYF,TGCAGTGCTAGTGGATTTGGGGGGGCCCAAGAGACCCAGTACTTC
many,-,TRBV5-6,TRBJ1-1,CASSELDSRIPRAFF,TGTGCCAGCAGCGAACTGGACAGCCGCATCCCGAGGGCTTTCTTT
many,TRBD1,TRBV4-3,TRBJ2-1,CASDEQGNEQFF,TGCGCCAGCGATGAACAGGGGAATGAGCAGTTCTTC
-,-,TRBV2,TRBJ2-7,CASSEEGGGYEQYF,TGTGCCAGCAGTGAGGAAGGGGGAGGATACGAGCAGTACTTC
-,-,TRBV5-1,TRBJ2-5,CASSLSPGQETQYF,TGCGCCAGCAGCTTGTCTCCGGGGCAAGAGACCCAGTACTTC
few,TRBD2,TRBV5-1,TRBJ2-1,CASSLVLARVDEQFF,TGCGCCAGCAGCTTGGTACTAGCGCGCGTGGATGAGCAGTTCTTC
few,TRBD2,TRBV4-3,TRBJ2-4,CASSHLAGDDIQYF,TGCGCCAGCAGCCACCTAGCGGGGGATGACATTCAGTACTTC
once,TRBD1,TRBV28,TRBJ1-4,CASSQGALGEKLFF,TGTGCCAGTTCGCAGGGGGCCTTGGGTGAAAAACTGTTTTTT
-,TRBD2,TRBV10-3,TRBJ2-3,CAISLTTSHNTDTQYF,TGTGCCATCAGCCTAACGACTAGCCACAACACAGATACGCAGTATTTT
-,-,TRBV20-1,TRBJ1-6,CSVRGPLYYNSPLHF,TGCAGTGTTCGGGGCCCACTTTACTATAATTCACCCCTCCACTTT
-,TRBD2,TRBV7-2,TRBJ2-1,CASSRGLAANNEQFF,TGTGCCAGCAGCCGCGGACTAGCGGCGAACAATGAGCAGTTCTTC
-,TRBD1,TRBV12-3/TRBV12-4,TRBJ1-1,CASTTGTVNTEAFF,TGTGCCAGCACCACCGGGACAGTGAACACTGAAGCTTTCTTT
many,-,TRBV12-3/TRBV12-4,TRBJ2-3,CASSLAPGRVSTDTQYF,TGTGCCAGCAGTTTAGCGCCGGGGCGGGTCTCCACAGATACGCAGTATTTT
-,-,TRBV29-1,TRBJ2-2,CSVIRGTDTGELFF,TGCAGCGTTATACGGGGGACGGACACCGGGGAGCTGTTTTTT
few,TRBD2,TRBV5-8,TRBJ2-3,CASSLARPSGGAYTQYF,TGTGCCAGCAGCTTGGCTCGTCCTAGCGGGGGGGCGTATACGCAGTATTTT
-,-,TRBV9,TRBJ2-1,CASSAAGSNEQFF,TGTGCCAGCAGCGCGGCAGGGAGCAATGAGCAGTTCTTC
many,-,TRBV13,TRBJ2-1,CASSSPLGAGGNEQFF,TGTGCCAGCAGCTCCCCGTTGGGGGCCGGAGGAAATGAGCAGTTCTTC